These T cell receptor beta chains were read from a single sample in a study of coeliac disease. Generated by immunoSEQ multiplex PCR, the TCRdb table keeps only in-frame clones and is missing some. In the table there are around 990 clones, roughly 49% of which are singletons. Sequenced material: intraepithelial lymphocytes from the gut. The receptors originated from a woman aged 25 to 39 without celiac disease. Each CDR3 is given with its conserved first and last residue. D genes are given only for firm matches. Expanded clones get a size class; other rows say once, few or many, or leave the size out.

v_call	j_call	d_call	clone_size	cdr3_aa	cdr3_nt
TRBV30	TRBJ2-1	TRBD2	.	CAPDDRGVNRFREQFF	TGTGCCCCCGACGACCGGGGGGTCAATAGATTTCGTGAGCAGTTCTTC
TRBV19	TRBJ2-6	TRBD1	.	CASSSGTAVSGANVLTF	TGTGCCAGTAGTTCCGGGACAGCTGTCTCTGGGGCCAACGTCCTGACTTTC
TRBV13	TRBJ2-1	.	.	CASSFWGGGYEQFF	TGTGCCAGCAGTTTCTGGGGAGGGGGTTATGAGCAGTTCTTC
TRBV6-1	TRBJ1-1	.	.	CASSEPRGRVRAEAFF	TGTGCCAGCAGTGAACCCCGGGGGAGGGTCAGGGCGGAAGCTTTCTTT
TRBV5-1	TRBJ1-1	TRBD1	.	CASSQGGQTKNTEAFF	TGCGCCAGCAGCCAGGGGGGACAGACAAAGAACACTGAAGCTTTCTTT
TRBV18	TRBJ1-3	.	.	CASSRVRGDSGNTIYF	TGTGCCAGCTCACGAGTCAGGGGTGACTCTGGAAACACCATATATTTT
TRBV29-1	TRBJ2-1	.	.	CSVGGGTGYNEQFF	TGCAGCGTTGGGGGGGGGACAGGTTACAATGAGCAGTTCTTC
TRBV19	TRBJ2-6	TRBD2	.	CASRGRAGANVLTF	TGTGCCAGCCGGGGGAGGGCTGGGGCCAACGTCCTGACTTTC
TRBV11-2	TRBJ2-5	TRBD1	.	CASSLRDRGGETQYF	TGTGCCAGCAGCCTCCGGGACAGGGGTGGTGAGACCCAGTACTTC
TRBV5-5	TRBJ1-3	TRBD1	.	CASSKYDRGIGNTIYF	TGTGCCAGCAGCAAATATGACAGGGGTATCGGAAACACCATATATTTT
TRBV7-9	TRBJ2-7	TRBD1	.	CASSPLSTGTGLISYEQYF	TGTGCCAGCAGCCCTCTAAGTACAGGGACAGGGTTAATCTCCTACGAGCAGTACTTC
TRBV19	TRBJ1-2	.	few	CASSIGLSDSYGYTF	TGTGCCAGTAGTATAGGGCTATCCGACAGCTATGGCTACACCTTC
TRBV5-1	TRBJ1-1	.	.	CASSFEGVSTEAFF	TGCGCCAGCAGCTTTGAGGGAGTGTCGACTGAAGCTTTCTTT
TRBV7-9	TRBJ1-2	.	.	CASSSLGGTF	TGTGCCAGCAGCTCCCTGGGGGGCACCTTC
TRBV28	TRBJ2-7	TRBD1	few	CASSLGPGQGAYEQYF	TGTGCCAGCAGCCTCGGGCCAGGACAGGGGGCGTACGAGCAGTACTTC
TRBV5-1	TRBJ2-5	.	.	CASSLASDSRRKQETQYF	TGCGCCAGCAGCTTGGCCTCCGATTCCCGCAGGAAGCAAGAGACCCAGTACTTC
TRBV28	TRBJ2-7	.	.	CASSPHTGSSYEQYF	TGTGCCAGCAGTCCTCACACAGGGAGCTCCTACGAGCAGTACTTC
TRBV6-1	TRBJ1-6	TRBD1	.	CAIRTGGRNSPLHF	TGTGCCATCAGGACAGGGGGACGGAATTCACCCCTCCACTTT
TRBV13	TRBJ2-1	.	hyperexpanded	CASSYASTREQFF	TGTGCCAGCAGTTACGCATCTACGCGAGAGCAGTTCTTC
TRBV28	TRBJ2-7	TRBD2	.	CASSLTSGRDEQYF	TGTGCCAGCAGTTTAACTAGCGGTAGGGACGAGCAGTACTTC
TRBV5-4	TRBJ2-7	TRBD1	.	CASSFSGTGTEQYF	TGTGCCAGCAGCTTCTCCGGGACAGGGACCGAGCAGTACTTC
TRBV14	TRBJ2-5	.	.	CASSQDTDRQQETQYF	TGTGCCAGCAGCCAAGATACGGACAGACAACAAGAGACCCAGTACTTC
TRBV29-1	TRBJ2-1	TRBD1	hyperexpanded	CSVEDQRTGFFNEQFF	TGCAGCGTTGAAGACCAGCGGACAGGGTTTTTCAATGAGCAGTTCTTC
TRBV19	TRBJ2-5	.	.	CASINRVAQETQYF	TGTGCCAGCATTAACAGGGTCGCCCAAGAGACCCAGTACTTC
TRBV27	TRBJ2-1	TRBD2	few	CASSFGTSGGAGYNEQFF	TGTGCCAGCAGTTTCGGGACTAGCGGGGGGGCCGGGTACAATGAGCAGTTCTTC
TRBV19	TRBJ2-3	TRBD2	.	CASSILLAGNTDTQYF	TGTGCCAGTAGTATTCTTCTAGCGGGAAACACAGATACGCAGTATTTT
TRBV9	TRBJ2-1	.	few	CASSPREKSYNEQFF	TGTGCCAGCAGCCCCCGGGAGAAGTCCTACAATGAGCAGTTCTTC
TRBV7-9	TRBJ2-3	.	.	CASSPTTMSDTQYF	TGTGCCAGCAGCCCAACAACCATGTCGGATACGCAGTATTTT
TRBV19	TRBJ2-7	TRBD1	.	CASSTGQGVYEQYF	TGTGCCAGTAGTACGGGACAGGGGGTCTACGAGCAGTACTTC
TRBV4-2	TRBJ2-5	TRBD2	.	CASSQGASGAVLTQYF	TGTGCCAGCAGCCAGGGGGCTAGCGGGGCCGTCCTGACCCAGTACTTC